What follows are 26 T cell receptor beta chains derived from one specimen sequenced in a study of T-cell reconstitution after alpha-beta-depleted transplantation in children (dated by TCRdb to 2016 to 2017). The library was generated by PCR. Sequencing instrument: Illumina HiSeq 2500. TCR library preparation used molecular barcoding, with unique molecular identifiers applied to normalize quantification of the TCRbeta repertoire. TCRdb ran its own pipeline on the public reads, namely fastp trimming at Q25 and MiXCR clone calling, and kept in-frame beta chains. Entries are consolidated by CDR3 protein sequence, retaining the most common genes and DNA. The sample table records around 450,000 distinct CDR3 sequences; around 46% of these occur just once. Together, the top ten hold approximately 25% of the sample. The treatment or condition label on this specimen signifies: allogeneic hematopoietic cell transplantation with graft depleted of TCRalphabeta T cells and CD19 B cells.

This specimen was PBMCs, taken before TCRalphabeta/CD19-depleted stem cell transplant. All receptors derive from a girl aged 2-15 years with aplastic anemia, due to receive a stem cell transplant.

V is TRBV5-1 and J is TRBJ2-7; 8 bases align to TRBD1. Germline CDR1 reads SGHRS; CDR2 reads YFSETQ. The CDR3 is 13 amino acids. Trimming at V came to 4 bases and at J to 12 bases, leaving 12 bases not matched to a gene. CDR3: CASSGDRWDSRYF. The CDR3, as DNA: TGCGCCAGCAGCGGGGACAGGTGGGACTCACGGTACTTC.

The rearrangement joins TRBV11-2 to TRBJ2-7, with 8 bases matching TRBD2. V was clipped by 3 bases and J by 4 bases; unmatched bases: 8. CDR1 SGHAT and CDR2 FQNNGV come from the germline V gene. The CDR3 runs 15 residues. The DNA of the CDR3 is TGTGCCAGCAGCTTGCCCCCGGGACTAGGGTACGAGCAGTACTTC. This sequence encodes CASSLPPGLGYEQYF.

This clonotype was picked up one time. The chain joins TRBV20-1 to TRBJ2-7; 10 bases map to TRBD2. There are 15 residues in the CDR3. V was pared by 5 bases and J by 1 base, with 8 bases of the junction left unmatched. The germline V gene encodes CDR1 DFQATT and CDR2 SNEGSKA (reference sequence). CDR3: CSADGTSDGSYEQYF. The CDR3 coding sequence is TGCAGTGCTGACGGGACTAGCGACGGATCCTACGAGCAGTACTTC.

This clonotype has a handful of counts. This rearrangement joins TRBV7-2 to TRBJ2-7; D possibly corresponds to TRBD2 (5 bases). Germline V gene sequence: CDR1 SGHTA, CDR2 FQGNSA. Trimming stripped 5 bases from V and 6 bases from J, with 17 bases between. CDR3 size: 14 residues. CDR3 nucleotides: TGTGCCAGCAGCCTCTTACTCCTTGGGAGCGAGCAGTACTTC. It encodes CASSLLLLGSEQYF.

This clonotype was seen a few times. The CDR3 is CASSERAAESRTDTQYF. In DNA form, the CDR3 reads TGTGCCAGCAGTGAACGGGCAGCGGAGAGCCGCACAGATACGCAGTATTTT. The rearrangement joins TRBV6-1 to TRBJ2-3, with D possibly being TRBD2 (5 bases). Germline V lookup: CDR1 MNHNS, CDR2 SASEGT. Trimming pared 2 bases from V and 1 base from J, leaving 16 bases between. This CDR3 region has 17 residues.

The chain links TRBV12-3 or TRBV12-4 to TRBJ2-3, with 12 bases that match TRBD2. This CDR3 spans 15 amino acids. V lost 3 bases, J lost 4 bases, and 2 bases stayed unmatched. For the CDR3, the DNA is TGTGCCAGCAGTTTCCCTAGCGGGGGGGCAGATACGCAGTATTTT. Its translation: CASSFPSGGADTQYF.

This clonotype turned up a few times. The J gene is TRBJ2-2, the V gene TRBV5-5; a weak D match, TRBD2 (5 bases). The CDR3 is 14 residues long. Trimming shortened V by 0 bases and J by 3 bases, and 6 bases separated the two germline ends. The germline V gene encodes CDR1 SGHKS and CDR2 YYEKEE (reference sequence). In nucleotides, the CDR3 is TGTGCCAGCAGCTTGGTGGAGGACACCGGGGAGCTGTTTTTT. This codes for CASSLVEDTGELFF. Full variable domain (remainder filled in from reference TRBV5-5 and TRBJ2-2): DAGVTQSPTHLIKTRGQQVTLRCSPISGHKSVSWYQQVLGQGPQFIFQYYEKEERGRGNFPDRFSARQFPNYSSELNVNALLLGDSALYLCASSLVEDTGELFFGEGSRLTVL.

This clonotype was detected many times. J is TRBJ1-1 and V is TRBV20-1, with D unclear. Per germline, CDR1 DFQATT and CDR2 SNEGSKA (reference sequence). The V end was cut by 3 bases, the J end by 4 bases, with 15 bases between. There are 14 residues in the CDR3. Here the CDR3 DNA reads TGCAGTGCTAGTCTTGGGTTTTGGGGCACTGAAGCTTTCTTT. Translating it yields CSASLGFWGTEAFF.

The chain links TRBV10-3 to TRBJ1-1; no clear D gene. The CDR3 is 13 amino acids. Trimming stripped 8 bases from V and 1 base from J, with 11 bases between. CDR1 ENHRY and CDR2 SYGVKD come from the germline V gene. CDR3 in amino acids: CAISADPNTEAFF. The CDR3 DNA is TGTGCCATCTCTGCGGACCCGAACACTGAAGCTTTCTTT.

Regarding this clonotype: As the CDR3 is not closed by the conserved phenylalanine or tryptophan, this likely results from a read error. CDR3 residues: CASRGTSPHNEQFS. The CDR3 DNA reads TGTGCCAGCAGAGGGACGTCACCCCACAATGAGCAGTTCTCC. This chain links TRBV2 with TRBJ2-1, with D tentatively TRBD1 or TRBD2 (5 bases each). Germline lookup yields CDR1 SNHLY and CDR2 FYNNEI. CDR3 length equals 14 residues. The germline V and J ends were trimmed by 6 bases and 5 bases, with 14 bases remaining between them.

The chain has TRBV15 and TRBJ2-1; D is undetermined. Trimming pared 0 bases from V and 3 bases from J, leaving 12 bases between. Germline CDR1 reads LNHNV; CDR2 reads YYDKDF (reference sequence). This CDR3 spans 16 amino acids. CDR3 coding DNA: TGTGCCACCAGCAGAGAAGGTAGCTCTAACTACAATGAGCAGTTCTTC. Translated, it gives CATSREGSSNYNEQFF.

This clonotype was recorded at least ten times. V gene TRBV7-2 combines with J gene TRBJ2-7; D is unresolved. The CDR3 is 14 residues long. Deletions cut 0 bases from V and 0 bases from J, with 6 bases between. The germline gives CDR1 SGHTA, CDR2 FQGNSA. As DNA, the CDR3 is TGTGCCAGCAGCTTAGCCCGGTCCTCCTACGAGCAGTACTTC. It translates to CASSLARSSYEQYF.

The rearrangement links TRBV4-2 to TRBJ2-2; 13 bases map to TRBD2. Trimming removed 4 bases from V and 6 bases from J; junction bases left unmatched: 11. The CDR3 runs to 18 residues. Per the germline V gene, CDR1 is LGHNA and CDR2 is YNFKEQ. The CDR3 bases are TGTGCCAGCAGCCTTAAACTAGCGGGAGGGCCAAACTCCGGGGAGCTGTTTTTT. Amino acid sequence: CASSLKLAGGPNSGELFF.

The sample holds a few counts of this clonotype. The gene calls are TRBV5-1 and TRBJ2-3; 11 bases line up with TRBD2. Germline V gene lookup returns CDR1 SGHRS and CDR2 YFSETQ. Unmatched junction bases numbered 16, after V lost 4 bases and J lost 3 bases. There are 19 residues in the CDR3. The CDR3 nucleotides are TGCGCCAGCAGCACTACTCTCCTAGCGGGAGGCCCATTGACAGATACGCAGTATTTT. This sequence encodes CASSTTLLAGGPLTDTQYF.

The gene calls are TRBV20-1 and TRBJ2-1, with 9 bases lining up with TRBD1. The CDR3 extends over 13 amino acids. After removal of 5 bases from V and 10 bases from J, the junction contained 9 bases not matched to a gene. Germline CDR1 and CDR2: DFQATT and SNEGSKA (reference sequence). The chain's CDR3 is CSAPQGALSEQFF. CDR3 bases: TGCAGTGCTCCACAGGGGGCTCTAAGCGAGCAGTTCTTC.

The chain employs TRBV12-3 or TRBV12-4 and TRBJ2-3; no reliable D call. CDR3 length equals 15 residues. The V end lost 4 bases, the J end lost 0 bases, and 11 bases lay between the germline ends. In DNA, the CDR3 is TGTGCCAGCAGTTATCCATTGACAAGCACAGATACGCAGTATTTT. Its protein is CASSYPLTSTDTQYF.

This clonotype was observed a few times. The chain couples TRBV5-1 to TRBJ2-1; 16 positions match TRBD2. Germline CDR1 reads SGHRS; CDR2 reads YFSETQ. CDR3 size: 17 residues. The ends lost 0 bases at V and 4 bases at J; junction bases unmatched: 1. Written as DNA, the CDR3 is TGCGCCAGCAGCTTGGCGGGACTAGCGGGAGGGTACAATGAGCAGTTCTTC. Translating gives CASSLAGLAGGYNEQFF.

This clonotype was observed a few times. The J gene is TRBJ2-1, the V gene TRBV10-2; 9 bases are a match to TRBD2. With V trimmed by 8 bases and J by 7 bases, 12 bases remained unmatched. CDR1 is WSHSY and CDR2 is SAAADI in the germline V gene. The CDR3 has 15 residues. The CDR3 spells CASRVAGGPGNEQFF. DNA for the CDR3: TGCGCCAGCCGAGTGGCGGGGGGGCCGGGTAATGAGCAGTTCTTC.

DNA of the CDR3: TGCAGTGCTACCCTCAGGGGTCTAAGGGAGCAGTACTTC. This gives the protein CSATLRGLREQYF. The rearrangement links TRBV20-1 to TRBJ2-7; the D gene is possibly TRBD1 (6 bases). This CDR3 has 13 amino acids. Germline CDR1 is DFQATT and CDR2 is SNEGSKA (reference sequence). V was cut by 4 bases and J by 7 bases, with 17 bases left in between.

The chain carries TRBV12-3 or TRBV12-4 and TRBJ2-3; no firm D call. The CDR3 runs to 14 residues. V was clipped by 1 base and J by 2 bases, with 7 bases between them. CDR3 coding DNA: TGTGCCAGCAGTTTAGGCGAACCCACAGATACGCAGTATTTT. Encoded protein: CASSLGEPTDTQYF.

This clonotype was recorded a few times. V usage is TRBV20-1 and J usage is TRBJ1-6; TRBD1 matches 7 bases. CDR1 DFQATT and CDR2 SNEGSKA come from the germline V gene (reference sequence). The trim removed 1 base at V and 7 bases at J, leaving 4 bases unmatched. CDR3 size: 14 residues. The CDR3 sequence is CSARVQGQNSPLHF. The CDR3 DNA sequence: TGCAGTGCTAGAGTTCAGGGACAGAATTCACCCCTCCACTTT.

The chain uses TRBV29-1 and TRBJ2-1; 8 bases match TRBD2. In germline, CDR1 is SQVTM, CDR2 ANQGSEA. The CDR3 sequence is 13 residues long. Losses at the gene ends were 7 bases for V and 10 bases for J; bases not matched to a gene: 12. The CDR3 here is CSATGRGADEQFF. The CDR3 DNA is TGCAGCGCCACCGGGCGGGGGGCAGACGAGCAGTTCTTC.

The J gene is TRBJ2-7, the V gene TRBV19; D possibly corresponds to TRBD1 (5 bases). V lost 2 bases, J lost 6 bases, and 8 bases lay in between. This CDR3 spans 12 amino acids. From germline, CDR1 is LNHDA and CDR2 SQIVND (reference sequence). CDR3 in DNA: TGTGCCAGTAGTATAAGCCAGGGCGAGCAGTACTTC. It yields the protein CASSISQGEQYF.

This clonotype came up many times. The chain uses TRBV20-1 and TRBJ2-7; 10 nucleotides match TRBD2. With V trimmed by 1 base and J by 2 bases, 2 bases remained unmatched. CDR1 and CDR2 (germline): DFQATT, SNEGSKA (reference sequence). The length of the CDR3 is 14 residues. The CDR3 loop reads CSARVAGGAYEQYF. The CDR3 DNA reads TGCAGTGCTAGAGTAGCGGGAGGTGCCTACGAGCAGTACTTC.

The genes are TRBV20-1 and TRBJ2-5; D perhaps matches TRBD2 (5 bases). Germline V gene data show CDR1 as DFQATT and CDR2 as SNEGSKA (reference sequence). The CDR3 covers 16 residues. Deletions cut 3 bases from V and 5 bases from J, with 22 bases between. CDR3 loop: CSARIGLAGDLETQYF. In nucleotides, the CDR3 is TGCAGTGCTAGGATCGGACTCGCCGGGGATCTGGAGACCCAGTACTTC.

This chain connects TRBV7-6 to TRBJ2-5; 10 nucleotides agree with TRBD1. V gave up 10 bases and J gave up 4 bases; unmatched junction bases: 12. Germline-derived CDR1 and CDR2 are SGHVS and FNYEAQ. CDR3 length equals 15 residues. CDR3 coding DNA: TGTGCCACGATCCGGGACAGGGGATTGGGAGAGACCCAGTACTTC. Translated: CATIRDRGLGETQYF.